Detailed here is one T cell receptor (beta chain). The antigen is unknown. This specimen comes from a study of shared clonotypes between healthy human individuals. General study findings and limits: It was the non-shared clonotypes that had lower generation probabilities than clonotypes shared by all four donors. Richness estimates generally favored naive over memory subsets. Investigators expected sequencing depth to affect clonotype sharing among donors.

Repertoires were generated with immunoSEQ multiplex PCR, while TCRdb's copy carries only in-frame clones and drops some. The sample holds about 1 million clones; more than 65% are singletons and the top ten take nearly 1.5%. CD4+ cells were split into CD45RA+ naive and CD45RA-negative memory subsets. With 3 bases removed from V and 0 bases from J, the gap between germline ends came to 12 bases. Germline V CDR1 and CDR2: SGHVS, FQNEAQ. The CDR3 totals 16 residues. The chain employs TRBV7-8 and TRBJ2-4; D might be TRBD2 (6 bases). Sequencing was carried out using memory CD4+ T cells sorted from blood. Subset: CD45RA-negative fraction. The sequence derives from a man between 18 and 35 years old in good health. This CDR3 reads CASSLGLPLAKNIQYF. Here the CDR3 DNA reads TGTGCCAGCAGCTTGGGACTTCCCCTAGCCAAAAACATTCAGTACTTC.